This T cell receptor beta chain was sequenced for a study of blood T cell repertoires in COVID-19. Study at large: The origin of the acute and convalescent COVID-19 samples was the United States, Italy and Spain. The cDNA or gDNA used as material had been derived from T cells, B-cell-depleted T cells, or PBMCs.

The CDR3 is 14 residues long. Unmatched junction bases numbered 6, after V lost 5 bases and J lost 2 bases. The V gene's germline CDR1 is SGHDN and CDR2 FVKESK. Clones were sequenced by immunoSEQ multiplex PCR, and TCRdb holds only the in-frame ones, with some missing. Here the sample spans 200,000 or so clones, roughly 87% being singletons. V usage is TRBV14 and J usage is TRBJ2-7; 7 nucleotides match TRBD1. Material: peripheral blood. The TCR was taken from a woman aged 40 to 50 with acute or convalescent COVID-19. In DNA, the CDR3 is TGTGCCAGCAGCTGGCGGACAGGCGCCTACGAGCAGTACTTC. The encoded protein is CASSWRTGAYEQYF.